The 4 T cell receptor beta chains listed next were all sequenced from one sample in a study of Ad26.COV2.S vaccination and SARS-CoV-2 variants. Clones were read by immunoSEQ multiplex PCR, and TCRdb kept only the in-frame ones, dropping some. The sample lists about 180,000 clones, around 88% occurring once. The sample here was peripheral blood, taken after recovery from COVID-19. These receptors were obtained from a human donor who had recovered from COVID-19.

V usage is TRBV18 and J usage is TRBJ1-4, with TRBD1 identical over 8 bases. This CDR3 contains 14 residues. CDR1 is KGHSH and CDR2 is LQKENI in the germline V gene. Trimming took 4 bases from V and 7 from J; bases not matched to a gene: 5. CDR3 bases: TGTGCCAGCTCACTATCGACAGGGGTTGAAAAACTGTTTTTT. Translated: CASSLSTGVEKLFF.

The chain employs TRBV20-1 and TRBJ1-2; no firm D call. The CDR3 loop spans 11 amino acids. V shed 6 bases and J shed 5 bases, with 10 bases lying between them. Germline assignment: CDR1 DFQATT and CDR2 SNEGSKA (reference sequence). CDR3 nucleotides: TGCAGTGCGACTCGGGAGTATGGCTACACCTTC. It encodes CSATREYGYTF.

V usage is TRBV30 and J usage is TRBJ1-1; TRBD1 is a possible D gene (5 bases). Germline V gene sequence: CDR1 GTSNPN, CDR2 SVGIG (reference sequence). V shed 0 bases and J shed 5 bases, with 13 bases lying between them. This CDR3 contains 14 residues. The CDR3 spells CAWSVGGPGTEAFF. The CDR3 DNA is TGTGCCTGGAGTGTGGGGGGTCCGGGAACTGAAGCTTTCTTT.

This clone showed up just a few times. The chain links TRBV23-1 to TRBJ1-5; no reliable D call. TRBV23-1 is filed as an ORF, its function uncertain. CDR3 length: 15 amino acids. V dropped 1 base and J dropped 2 bases, with 9 bases sitting between them. The CDR3 nucleotides read TGCGCCAGCAGTCAATTAAGTCATGGCAATCAGCCCCAGCATTTT. This translates into CASSQLSHGNQPQHF.